This T cell receptor (beta chain) was sequenced during a study of blood T cell repertoires in COVID-19 (TCRdb year 2020). Broadly, across the study: The collaborator samples originated in the United States, Italy and Spain and spanned the acute and convalescent phases of COVID-19. A freely available public database, intended as a resource for researchers studying the immune response to SARS-CoV-2, is where the repertoires were released. Samples were obtained from the ongoing ImmuneRACE study (first 160 participants) and from approximately 1,200 subjects provided by 6 global collaborators. Nearly every sample came with metadata listing a de-identified subject ID, COVID-19 status, age in years and sex. Where available, HLA class I and class II types were obtained from metadata supplied by the sample provider rather than from assay-based typing. The material from the prospective study consisted of cDNA or gDNA derived from T cells, B-cell-depleted T cells, or PBMCs. Subjects who had been exposed to COVID-19, were actively infected with it, or had recovered from it provided the deeply sampled blood TCRbeta repertoires that made up the dataset. The research as a whole found: How much clinical and demographic metadata was included differed by source and by participant, and the metadata was provided uncurated.

According to the germline V gene (reference sequence), CDR1 reads MNHEY and CDR2 reads SMNVEV. From V the trimming removes 4 bases and from J it removes 9 bases, while the gene matches leave 12 bases of the junction unaccounted for. The CDR3 spans 15 residues, from the cysteine through the phenylalanine. The only DNA kept is the CDR3, 45 bases in frame from the first base. Samples from volunteer blood donors who had recovered from COVID-19 were contributed by a second Seattle source. Whole blood was collected in K2EDTA tubes by collaborating institutions according to the institutions' own protocols. For TCRbeta analysis, collaborator samples were shipped as frozen whole blood, as isolated PBMCs, or as DNA extracted from either sample type. The immunoSEQ Assay, a bias-controlled multiplex PCR, was used to amplify TCRbeta CDR3 regions from genomic DNA. The study's own analysis went as follows. Within the assay, amplification of reference gene primers was used to estimate how many nucleated cells each sample contained. To quantify the absolute abundance of each unique TCRbeta CDR3 rearrangement, sequence reads were collapsed and filtered. For each sample, productive Simpson clonality was calculated as the square root of Simpson's diversity index over productive rearrangements. TCRdb re-hosts the immuneACCESS table, in-frame sequences only. Its copies lack some clones; in the studies checked, an unresolved V gene accounts for under half of them, and the cause for the rest is not known. V and J calls plus clone size are reproduced from that table; the DNA served to infer D and trimming. For this sample the table gives approximately 150,000 clones, of which 83% were detected only once. The top ten clonotypes cover approximately 18% of the sample.

This clone was seen only once. Its antigen target is currently unknown. Base-call qualities are not available, and no considerably larger clone is one nucleotide away. The sequencing sample was made of peripheral blood. The V gene is TRBV27 and the J gene is TRBJ2-7, and 10 junctional nucleotides match TRBD1. This sequence originates from a woman aged 70-85 years who had recovered from COVID-19. The nucleotides read TGTGCCAGCAGTTCCCCGGACAGGGGGGGGCGTGGGCAGTACTTC. It codes for CASSSPDRGGRGQYF.